The clone carrying this T cell receptor (beta chain) was observed a few times. This sample is part of a study of T cells in Graves' hyperthyroidism and ophthalmopathy. RNA transcripts yielded amplified TCR beta CDR3 regions. The HTBI primer set drove a first-round RT-PCR of the TCR CDR3. TCRdb reprocessed the multiplex PCR reads via MiXCR and lists one record per CDR3 protein. The repertoire has 500,000 to 600,000 distinct CDR3 sequences, roughly a sixth of them found once; the top ten carry 15% to 20%. CDR1 KGHDR and CDR2 SFDVKD come from the germline V gene. Trimming cost V 4 bases and J 1 base, with 3 bases left between them. The CDR3 loop spans 12 amino acids. Out of 8.5 to 10 ml of fresh peripheral blood came the PBMCs.

The specimen sequenced was blood. The V and J genes are TRBV24-1 and TRBJ1-2; D is undetermined. This TCR derives from a woman aged 18-29 years with Graves' hyperthyroidism. CDR3 DNA sequence: TGTGCCACCAGTGAAAATAACTATGGCTACACCTTC. Amino acids: CATSENNYGYTF.